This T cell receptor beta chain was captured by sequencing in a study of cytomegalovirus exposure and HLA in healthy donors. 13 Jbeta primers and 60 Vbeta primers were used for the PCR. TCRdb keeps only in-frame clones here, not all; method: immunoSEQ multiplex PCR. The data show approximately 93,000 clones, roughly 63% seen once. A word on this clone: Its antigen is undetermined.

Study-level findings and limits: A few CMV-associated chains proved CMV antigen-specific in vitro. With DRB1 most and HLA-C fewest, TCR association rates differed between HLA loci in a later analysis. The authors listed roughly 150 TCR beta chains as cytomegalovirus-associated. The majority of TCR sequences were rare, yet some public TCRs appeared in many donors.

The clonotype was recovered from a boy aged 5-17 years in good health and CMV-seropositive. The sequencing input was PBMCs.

The CDR3 loop reads CASTLYQAGPYQPQHF. CDR3 nucleotides: TGTGCCAGTACCCTATATCAGGCAGGGCCTTATCAGCCCCAGCATTTT. The rearrangement links TRBV19 to TRBJ1-5; tentative D call: TRBD1 (5 bases). Germline CDR1 and CDR2: LNHDA and SQIVND (reference sequence). V was pared by 7 bases and J by 5 bases, with 21 bases between. This CDR3 contains 16 residues.